The T cell receptor (beta chain) under discussion was sequenced for a study of OX40 agonist ivuxolimab in advanced cancers. Whole-study results and caveats: Among the lowest peripheral clonal expansion occurred in 0.1-3.0 mg/kg partial responders.

A word on this clone: Its antigen remains unknown.

TCRdb's copy holds only in-frame clones and misses some; the assay was immunoSEQ multiplex PCR. The sample lists roughly 34,000 clones, over 65% seen once, with around 12% in the top ten. CDR3 length: 19 residues. V was clipped by 5 bases and J by 7 bases; unmatched bases: 14. Germline V CDR1 and CDR2: SGHTA, FQGNSA. This clonotype originated in an adult with an advanced solid tumor such as melanoma, head and neck, liver or kidney cancer. Sequenced here: CD4+ or CD8+ T cells sorted from blood, sampled in a trial of the OX40 agonist ivuxolimab. The chain couples TRBV7-2 to TRBJ2-2; 15 bases fit TRBD2. The CDR3 sequence: CASSRGLAGGFGGYGELFF. The CDR3 coding sequence is TGTGCCAGCAGCCGGGGACTAGCGGGGGGATTCGGAGGCTACGGGGAGCTGTTTTTT.